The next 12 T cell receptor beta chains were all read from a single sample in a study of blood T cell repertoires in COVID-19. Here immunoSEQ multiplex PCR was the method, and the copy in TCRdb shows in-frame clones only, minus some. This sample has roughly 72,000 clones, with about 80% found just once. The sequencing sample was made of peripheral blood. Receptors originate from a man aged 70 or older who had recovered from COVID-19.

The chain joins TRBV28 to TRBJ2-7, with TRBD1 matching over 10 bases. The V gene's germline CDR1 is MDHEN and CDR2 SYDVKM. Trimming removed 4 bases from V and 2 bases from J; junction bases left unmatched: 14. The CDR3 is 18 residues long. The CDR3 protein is CASSSRDRGPYIPYEQYF. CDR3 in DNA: TGTGCCAGCAGTTCCCGGGACAGGGGCCCTTATATACCCTACGAGCAGTACTTC.

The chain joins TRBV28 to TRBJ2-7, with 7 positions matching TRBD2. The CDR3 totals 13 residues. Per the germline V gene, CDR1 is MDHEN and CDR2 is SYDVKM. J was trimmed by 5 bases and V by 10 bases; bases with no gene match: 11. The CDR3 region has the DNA TGTGCCACCCGACTAGCTAGTCCCAACGAGCAGTACTTC. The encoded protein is CATRLASPNEQYF.

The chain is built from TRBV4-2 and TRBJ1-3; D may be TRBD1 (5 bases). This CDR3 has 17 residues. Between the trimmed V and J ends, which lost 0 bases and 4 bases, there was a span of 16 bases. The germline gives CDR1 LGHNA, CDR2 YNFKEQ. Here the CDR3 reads CASSQEVGGAGGNTIYF. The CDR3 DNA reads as TGTGCCAGCAGCCAAGAAGTAGGAGGGGCCGGGGGAAACACCATATATTTT.

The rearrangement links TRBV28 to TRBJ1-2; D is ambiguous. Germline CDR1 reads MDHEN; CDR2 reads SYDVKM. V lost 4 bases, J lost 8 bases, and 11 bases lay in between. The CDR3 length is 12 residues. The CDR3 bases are TGTGCCAGCAGTTCTCCGGTGCTCGGCTACACCTTC. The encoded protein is CASSSPVLGYTF.

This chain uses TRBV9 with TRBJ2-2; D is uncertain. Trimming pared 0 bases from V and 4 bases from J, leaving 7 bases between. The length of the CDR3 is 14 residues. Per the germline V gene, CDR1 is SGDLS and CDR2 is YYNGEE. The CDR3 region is CASSVVPVTGELFF. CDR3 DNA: TGTGCCAGCAGCGTAGTTCCAGTCACCGGGGAGCTGTTTTTT.

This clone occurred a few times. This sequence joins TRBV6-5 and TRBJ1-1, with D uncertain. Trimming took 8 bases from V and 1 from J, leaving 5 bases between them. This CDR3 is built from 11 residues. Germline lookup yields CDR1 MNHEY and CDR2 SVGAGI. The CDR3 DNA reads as TGTGCCAGCCAGGAGAACACTGAAGCTTTCTTT. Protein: CASQENTEAFF.

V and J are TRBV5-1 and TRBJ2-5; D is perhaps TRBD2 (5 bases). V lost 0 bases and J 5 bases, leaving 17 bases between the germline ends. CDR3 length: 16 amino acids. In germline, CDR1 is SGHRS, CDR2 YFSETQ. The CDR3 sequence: CASSLGRTVSGETQYF. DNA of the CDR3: TGCGCCAGCAGCTTGGGGCGTACCGTTTCGGGGGAGACCCAGTACTTC.

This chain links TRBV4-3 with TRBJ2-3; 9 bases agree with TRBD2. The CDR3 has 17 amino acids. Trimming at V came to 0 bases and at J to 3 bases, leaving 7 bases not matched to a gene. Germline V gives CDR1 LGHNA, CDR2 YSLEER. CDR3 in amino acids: CASSQDRRTSATDTQYF. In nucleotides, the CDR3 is TGCGCCAGCAGCCAAGATAGGCGGACTAGCGCAACAGATACGCAGTATTTT.

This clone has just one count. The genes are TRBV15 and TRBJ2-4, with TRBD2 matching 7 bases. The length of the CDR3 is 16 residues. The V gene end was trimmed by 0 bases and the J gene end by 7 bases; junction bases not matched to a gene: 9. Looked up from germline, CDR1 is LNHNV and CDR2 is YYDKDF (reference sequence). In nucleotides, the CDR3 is TGTGCCACCAGCAGAGATCAGGCGGGAGCTGGGAACATTCAGTACTTC. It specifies CATSRDQAGAGNIQYF.

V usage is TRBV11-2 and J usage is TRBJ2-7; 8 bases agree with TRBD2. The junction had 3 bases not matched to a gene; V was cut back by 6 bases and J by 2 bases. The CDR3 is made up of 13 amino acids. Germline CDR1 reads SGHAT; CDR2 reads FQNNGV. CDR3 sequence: CASSPGGAYEQYF. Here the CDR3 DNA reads TGTGCCAGCAGTCCCGGGGGGGCCTACGAGCAGTACTTC.

CDR3 DNA: TGTGCCAGTAGCCCCGGGACAGGGGGGGATCAGCCCCAGCATTTT. Its protein product is CASSPGTGGDQPQHF. The V and J genes are TRBV19 and TRBJ1-5; 11 bases match TRBD1. J lost 5 bases, V lost 6 bases, and 6 bases had no gene match. CDR3 length: 15 residues. CDR1 is LNHDA, CDR2 SQIVND, per germline (reference sequence).

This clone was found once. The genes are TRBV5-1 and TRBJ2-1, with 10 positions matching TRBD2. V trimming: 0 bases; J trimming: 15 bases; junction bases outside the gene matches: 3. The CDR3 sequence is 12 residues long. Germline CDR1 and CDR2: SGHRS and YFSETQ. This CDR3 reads CASSLGPSGRFF. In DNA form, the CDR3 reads TGCGCCAGCAGCTTGGGGCCTAGCGGGAGGTTCTTC.